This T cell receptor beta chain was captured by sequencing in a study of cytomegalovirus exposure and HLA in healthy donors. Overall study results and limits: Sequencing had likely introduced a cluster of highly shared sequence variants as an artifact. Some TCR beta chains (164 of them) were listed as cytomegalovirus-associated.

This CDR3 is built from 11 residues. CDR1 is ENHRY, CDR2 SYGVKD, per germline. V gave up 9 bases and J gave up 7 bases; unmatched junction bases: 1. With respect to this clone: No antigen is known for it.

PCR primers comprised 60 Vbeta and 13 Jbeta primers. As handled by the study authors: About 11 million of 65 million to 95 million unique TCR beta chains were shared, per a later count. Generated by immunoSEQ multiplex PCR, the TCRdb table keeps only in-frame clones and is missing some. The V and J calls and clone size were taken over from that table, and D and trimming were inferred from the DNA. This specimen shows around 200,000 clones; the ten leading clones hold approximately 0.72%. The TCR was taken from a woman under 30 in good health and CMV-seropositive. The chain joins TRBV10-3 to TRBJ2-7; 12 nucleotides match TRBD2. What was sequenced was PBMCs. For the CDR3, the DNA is TGTGCCATAACTAGCGGGGGGGAGCAGTACTTC. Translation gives CAITSGGEQYF.